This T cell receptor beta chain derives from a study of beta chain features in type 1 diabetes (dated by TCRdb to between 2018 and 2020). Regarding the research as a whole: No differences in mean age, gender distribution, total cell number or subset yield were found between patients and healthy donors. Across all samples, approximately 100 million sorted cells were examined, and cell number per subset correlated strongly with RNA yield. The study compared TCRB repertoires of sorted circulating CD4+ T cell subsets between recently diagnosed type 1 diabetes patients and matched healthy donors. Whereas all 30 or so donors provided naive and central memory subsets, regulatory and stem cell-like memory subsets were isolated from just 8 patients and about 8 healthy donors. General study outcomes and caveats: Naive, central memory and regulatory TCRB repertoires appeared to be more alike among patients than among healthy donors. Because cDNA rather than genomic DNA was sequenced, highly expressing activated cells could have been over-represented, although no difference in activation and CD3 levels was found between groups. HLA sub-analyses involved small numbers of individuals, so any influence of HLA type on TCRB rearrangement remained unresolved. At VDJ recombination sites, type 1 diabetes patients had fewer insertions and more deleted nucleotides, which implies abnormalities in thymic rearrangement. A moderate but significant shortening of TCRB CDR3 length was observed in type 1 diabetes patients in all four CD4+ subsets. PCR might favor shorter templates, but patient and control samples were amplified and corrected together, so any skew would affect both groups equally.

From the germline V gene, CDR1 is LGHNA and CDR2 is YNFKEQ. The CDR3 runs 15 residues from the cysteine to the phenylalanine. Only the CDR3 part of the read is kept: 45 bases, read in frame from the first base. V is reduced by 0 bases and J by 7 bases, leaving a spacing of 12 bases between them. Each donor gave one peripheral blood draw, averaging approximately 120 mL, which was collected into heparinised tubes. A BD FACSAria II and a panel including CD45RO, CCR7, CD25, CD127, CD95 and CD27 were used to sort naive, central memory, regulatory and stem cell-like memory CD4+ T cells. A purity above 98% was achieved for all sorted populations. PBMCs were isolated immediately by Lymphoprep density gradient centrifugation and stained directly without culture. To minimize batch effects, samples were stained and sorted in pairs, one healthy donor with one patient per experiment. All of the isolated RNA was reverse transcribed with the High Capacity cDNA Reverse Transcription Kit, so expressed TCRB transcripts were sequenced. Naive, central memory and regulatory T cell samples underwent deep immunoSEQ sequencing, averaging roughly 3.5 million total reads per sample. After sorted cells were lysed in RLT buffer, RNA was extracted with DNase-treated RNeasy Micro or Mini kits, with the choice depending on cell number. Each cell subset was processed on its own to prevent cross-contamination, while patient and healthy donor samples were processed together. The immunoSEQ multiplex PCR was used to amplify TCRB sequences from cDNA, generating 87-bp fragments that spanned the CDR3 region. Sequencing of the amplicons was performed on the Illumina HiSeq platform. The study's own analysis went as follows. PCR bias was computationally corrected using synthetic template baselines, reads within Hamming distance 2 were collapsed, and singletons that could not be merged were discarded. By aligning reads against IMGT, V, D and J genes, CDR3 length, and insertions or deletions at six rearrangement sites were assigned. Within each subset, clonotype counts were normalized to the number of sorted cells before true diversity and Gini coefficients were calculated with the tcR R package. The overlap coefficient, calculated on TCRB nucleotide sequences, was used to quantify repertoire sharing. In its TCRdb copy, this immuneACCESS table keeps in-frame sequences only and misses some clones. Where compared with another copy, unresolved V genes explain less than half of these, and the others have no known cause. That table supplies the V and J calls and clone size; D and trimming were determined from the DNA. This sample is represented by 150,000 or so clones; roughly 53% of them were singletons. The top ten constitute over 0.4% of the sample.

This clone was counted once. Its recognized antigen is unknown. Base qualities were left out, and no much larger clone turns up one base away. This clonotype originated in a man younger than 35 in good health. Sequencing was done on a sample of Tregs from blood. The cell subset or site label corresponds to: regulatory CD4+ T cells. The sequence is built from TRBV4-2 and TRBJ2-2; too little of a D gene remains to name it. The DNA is TGTGCCAGCAGCCAAGAAAGGCTAGAAATCGGGGAGCTGTTTTTT. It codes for CASSQERLEIGELFF.